A selection of T cell receptor beta chains follows, all from one sample in a study of PD-1 blockade in classical Hodgkin lymphoma. The repertoire was sequenced with immunoSEQ multiplex PCR; TCRdb's copy has only in-frame clones and lacks some. The repertoire holds fewer than 9,500 clones, with approximately 91% as singletons. Sample: CD8+ T cells from blood. These receptors originate from a human donor with classical Hodgkin lymphoma. The CDR3 runs from the conserved cysteine through the conserved F or W. A D gene is named only where the DNA matches it firmly. Clone size appears in some rows only: once, few, many, or a class for an expanded clone.

- TRBJ2-2 - TRBV14 TGTGCCAGCAGCCAAAGGTCAGGGTCTCTCCCTTCGAACACCGGGGAGCTGTTTTTT CASSQRSGSLPSNTGELFF
once TRBJ1-2 - TRBV19 TGTGCCAGTAGACAGGGAGCGTATGGCTACACCTTC CASRQGAYGYTF
few TRBJ2-1 TRBD2 TRBV27 TGTGCCAGCAGTTGGGGCGGGGGTGAGCAGTTCTTC CASSWGGGEQFF
once TRBJ2-5 - TRBV5-6 TGTGCCAGCAGCTTGGTGTTTGCGGAAGAGACCCAGTACTTC CASSLVFAEETQYF
- TRBJ2-7 - TRBV7-9 TGTGCCAGCAGCTTGACAAGCGAGCAGTACTTC CASSLTSEQYF
- TRBJ2-2 - TRBV30 TGTGCCTGTCCCGTAGCGTCCGGGGAGCTGTTTTTT CACPVASGELFF
- TRBJ2-1 TRBD1 TRBV9 TGTGCCAGCAGCGGGGTAAGAGGGGACAGGCACGACAATGAGCAGTTCTTC CASSGVRGDRHDNEQFF
- TRBJ2-7 - TRBV28 TGTGCCAGTAGCGGACCACCTCCCGAGCAGTACTTC CASSGPPPEQYF
once TRBJ2-3 - TRBV11-2 TGTGCCAGCAGCTTAGGGGGAACCCTCACAGATACGCAGTATTTT CASSLGGTLTDTQYF
- TRBJ2-7 - TRBV27 TGTGCCAGCAGTTCGACCTACGAGCAGTACTTC CASSSTYEQYF
- TRBJ1-3 TRBD1 TRBV28 TGTGCCAGCAGCTCCGACAGGGGTAGTGTCACCATATATTTT CASSSDRGSVTIYF
- TRBJ2-2 TRBD2 TRBV7-6 TGTGCCAGCAGCTTAGTTCTAGCGGGGGCCGGGGAGCTGTTTTTT CASSLVLAGAGELFF
- TRBJ2-1 TRBD2 TRBV7-6 TGTGCCAGCAGCTTACTGACTAGCGGGAGTTTCGATGAGCAGTTCTTC CASSLLTSGSFDEQFF
- TRBJ2-1 TRBD1 TRBV19 TGTGCCAGTAGTATGATGCTACAGGGGGCAAATGAGCAGTTCTTC CASSMMLQGANEQFF
- TRBJ1-1 - TRBV6-1 TGTGCCAGCAGGTTATTTATGAACACTGAAGCTTTCTTT CASRLFMNTEAFF
- TRBJ1-1 - TRBV2 TGTGCCAGCAGTGAGGTCCTTCTACTTGGAGCTTTCTTT CASSEVLLLGAFF
- TRBJ2-2 TRBD2 TRBV27 TGTGCCAGCAGCGTGGGACTAGCGGGTACGAACACCGGGGAGCTGTTTTTT CASSVGLAGTNTGELFF
- TRBJ2-7 - TRBV5-6 TGTGCCAGCAGCTCGGGACAAGGGATGTACGAGCAGTACTTC CASSSGQGMYEQYF
- TRBJ1-6 - TRBV13 TGTGCCAGCAGCTTGACGTATAATTCACCCCTCCACTTT CASSLTYNSPLHF
- TRBJ1-1 TRBD1 TRBV13 TGTGCCAGCAGCTTAGCCTCGACAGGGCCCGCTGAAGCTTTCTTT CASSLASTGPAEAFF
once TRBJ2-5 TRBD2 TRBV7-9 TGTGCCAGCAGCTTAGGGTGGACGGCGGGAGAGTCTAAGGAGCAGTACTTC CASSLGWTAGESKEQYF
- TRBJ2-3 - TRBV19 TGTGCCAGTTCTGATCAGACAGATACGCAGTATTTT CASSDQTDTQYF
- TRBJ2-7 TRBD1 TRBV5-6 TGTGCCAGCAGCTCGGACAGGGCCCACGAGCAGTACTTC CASSSDRAHEQYF
- TRBJ1-4 - TRBV4-1 TGCGCCAGCAGCCCCCTTGGGGTAACTAATGAAAAACTGTTTTTT CASSPLGVTNEKLFF
- TRBJ2-2 - TRBV7-9 TGTGCCAGCAGCCAGCCGGAGACCGGGGAGCTGTTTTTT CASSQPETGELFF
- TRBJ1-4 - TRBV19 TGTGCCAGTACCGGGTCCAGGGTGTTTTTT CASTGSRVFF